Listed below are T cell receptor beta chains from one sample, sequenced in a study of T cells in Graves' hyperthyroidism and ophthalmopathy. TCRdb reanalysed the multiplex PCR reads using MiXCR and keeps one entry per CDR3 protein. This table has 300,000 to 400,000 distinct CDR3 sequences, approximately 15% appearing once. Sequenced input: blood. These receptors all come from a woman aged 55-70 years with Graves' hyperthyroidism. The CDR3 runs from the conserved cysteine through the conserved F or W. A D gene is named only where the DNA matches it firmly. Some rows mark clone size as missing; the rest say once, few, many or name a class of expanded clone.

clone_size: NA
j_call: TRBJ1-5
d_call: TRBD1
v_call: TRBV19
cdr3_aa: CASSYDRVNQPQHF
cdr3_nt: TGTGCCAGTAGTTACGACAGGGTGAATCAGCCCCAGCATTTT

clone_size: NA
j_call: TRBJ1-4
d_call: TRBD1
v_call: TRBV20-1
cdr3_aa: CSAIEPTGVEKLFF
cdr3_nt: TGCAGTGCGATTGAGCCTACAGGGGTTGAAAAACTGTTTTTT

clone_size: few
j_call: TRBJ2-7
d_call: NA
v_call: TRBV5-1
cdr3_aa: CASSTGPGQGSYEQYF
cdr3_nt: TGCGCCAGCAGCACCGGACCCGGGCAGGGCTCGTACGAGCAGTACTTC

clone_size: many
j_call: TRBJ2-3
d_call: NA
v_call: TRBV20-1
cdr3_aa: CSAWAMADTQYF
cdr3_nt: TGCAGTGCGTGGGCCATGGCAGATACGCAGTATTTT

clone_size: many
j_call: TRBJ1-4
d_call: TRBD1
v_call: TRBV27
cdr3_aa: CASSLFGQGDEKLFF
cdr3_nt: TGTGCCAGCAGTTTATTTGGACAGGGCGATGAAAAACTGTTTTTT

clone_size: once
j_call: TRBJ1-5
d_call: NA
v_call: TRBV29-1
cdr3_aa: CSVSLTGRKGPQHF
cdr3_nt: TGCAGCGTTTCACTTACGGGTAGAAAAGGTCCCCAGCATTTT

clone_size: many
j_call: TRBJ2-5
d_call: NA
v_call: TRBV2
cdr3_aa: CASSEYRKETQYF
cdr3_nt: TGTGCCAGCAGTGAATACCGGAAAGAGACCCAGTACTTC

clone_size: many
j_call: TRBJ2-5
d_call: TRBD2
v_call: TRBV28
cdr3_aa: CASSLGTAGEETQYF
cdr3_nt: TGTGCCAGCAGTTTAGGGACGGCGGGGGAAGAGACCCAGTACTTC

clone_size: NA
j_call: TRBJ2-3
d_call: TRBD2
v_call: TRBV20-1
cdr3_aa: CSARDPSGRSTDTQYF
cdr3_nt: TGCAGTGCTAGAGATCCTAGCGGGAGAAGCACAGATACGCAGTATTTT

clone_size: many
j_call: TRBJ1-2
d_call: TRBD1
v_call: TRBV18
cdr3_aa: CASSLWDRGPYGYTF
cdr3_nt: TGTGCCAGCTCACTATGGGACAGGGGTCCCTATGGCTACACCTTC